This T cell receptor beta chain emerged from a study of T cells after yellow fever vaccination (dated by TCRdb to about 2019). Some background on the complete study: Libraries from fractions with low cell numbers were prepared with the SMART-Seq v4 Ultra Low Input RNA kit. To follow T-cell clones before and after primary and booster YFV17D yellow fever vaccination, bulk TCR alpha and beta repertoires were sequenced over time. The cohort comprised two healthy male donors, one aged 18 to 30 and one aged 30 to 40 years. Blood was drawn at multiple timepoints before and after primary and secondary immunization, with bulk PBMC replicates and cell subsets isolated.

Overall results and qualifications from the work: A small share of clonotypes was detected in both CD4 and CD8 compartments, with the overlap likely arising from convergent recombination. Most clones expanded after primary vaccination were re-detected after the booster (around 96% of CD4 and about nine tenths of CD8), suggesting broad memory maintenance. FACS-sorted repertoires could contain abundant contaminating clonotypes from the bulk population, so computational filtering was required. The study included only two donors, which limits how far the findings can be generalized. The secondary T-cell response was found to be weaker but faster than the primary response, with a peak reached on day 5 rather than on day 15.

The trim is 2 bases for V and 11 bases for J, with a gap of 7 bases between the germline ends. The CDR3 contains 11 residues, cysteine and phenylalanine counted. Only the CDR3 DNA stays, 33 bases, in frame from base 1. TCR cDNA was synthesized by 5'RACE template switching, which introduced a universal primer site and unique molecular identifiers. Priming for cDNA synthesis came from both the TCR alpha and TCR beta constant segments. Libraries were amplified in two PCR steps, with sample barcodes and sequencing adapters added in the second step. Libraries were sequenced on Illumina HiSeq 2500 (2x100 bp) or NovaSeq (2x150 bp). Turning to the authors' computational methods: Reads were demultiplexed and collapsed into UMI consensus sequences with MIGEC, and V(D)J alignment was performed with MiXCR. Vaccine-responding clonotypes were identified with edgeR using replicate PBMC samples, with FDR below 0.01 and a log2 fold change above 5 up to day 15 being required. Bulk clonotypes were assigned CD4 or CD8 identity according to which sequenced CD4 or CD8 repertoire held them at higher abundance. The public reads were quality trimmed at Q25 with fastp and then assembled into clones with MiXCR by TCRdb, keeping productive beta chains. Here each entry gathers all rows of one CDR3 protein and keeps the most common genes and DNA. V and J calls and clone size were set by TCRdb, not the authors. The sample table lists 300,000 to 350,000 distinct CDR3 sequences, approximately 8% of them with a count of one. The ten largest make up around 17% of the sample.

This specimen's treatment or condition label, per the study, means: live attenuated yellow fever vaccine strain. At each blood-draw timepoint, two biological replicates of bulk PBMCs were obtained. PBMCs were isolated from peripheral blood using a standard Ficoll-Paque protocol. TriZol was used to extract RNA from bulk PBMCs, from CD4 and CD8 fractions, and from dextramer-positive and dextramer-negative fractions. To note about this clonotype: The clone's antigen remains unknown. One base away there is no much larger clone; base qualities are not given.

The input for sequencing was PBMCs, taken approximately 40 days after the first yellow fever vaccination. The chain is assembled from TRBV12-3 or TRBV12-4 and TRBJ2-1, with the D gene uncertain. The source of this sequence is a man aged 18 to 29 who received the YFV17D yellow fever vaccine. The sequenced DNA is TGTGCCAGCAGTTTAATGGGAAAGCAGTTCTTC. Its protein reads: CASSLMGKQFF.